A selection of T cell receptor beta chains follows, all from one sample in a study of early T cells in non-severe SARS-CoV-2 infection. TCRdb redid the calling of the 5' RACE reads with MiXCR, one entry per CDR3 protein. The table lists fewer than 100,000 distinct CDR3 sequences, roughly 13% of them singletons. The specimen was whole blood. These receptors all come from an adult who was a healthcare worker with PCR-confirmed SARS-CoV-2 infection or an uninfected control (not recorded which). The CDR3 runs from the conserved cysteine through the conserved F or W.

CASSPSGTVLNEQFF TRBJ2-1 TRBV18
CASRRALSKDTQYF TRBJ2-3 TRBV6-5
CASSYSSTGELFF TRBJ2-2 TRBV6-2/TRBV6-3
CATSGTDTQYF TRBJ2-3 TRBV10-3
CATSAGQGRDTQYF TRBJ2-3 TRBV24-1
CASSLEYEQYF TRBJ2-7 TRBV12-3/TRBV12-4
CASSYSGIDRVTHEQYF TRBJ2-7 TRBV6-7
CASSPYGGAGTDTQYF TRBJ2-3 TRBV7-6
CASSLVPGELFF TRBJ2-2 TRBV5-4
CASSAHRDPNEQFF TRBJ2-1 TRBV5-1
CASSLGTGGRDTQYF TRBJ2-3 TRBV6-6
CASSLGDAGDTGEQFF TRBJ2-2 TRBV11-2